A single sample is the source of the 8 T cell receptor beta chains below, sequenced in a study of Graves' ophthalmopathy and Graves' hyperthyroidism. RNA transcripts were the template, and TCR beta CDR3 regions were amplified from them. The workflow started with a first-round RT-PCR run with HTBI primers and then moved on to a second-round multiplex PCR. TCRdb fed the multiplex PCR reads into MiXCR, producing one record per CDR3 protein. Among 300,000 to 400,000 distinct CDR3 sequences listed, about a sixth were seen once. The sequencing sample was made of peripheral blood. These receptors all stem from an adult man with Graves' ophthalmopathy.

Many counts were recorded for this clonotype. The chain joins TRBV7-8 to TRBJ1-1; no definite D call. This CDR3 region has 13 residues. Trimming took 6 bases from V and 0 from J, leaving 8 bases between them. Per germline, CDR1 SGHVS and CDR2 FQNEAQ. The chain's CDR3 is CASRKGLNTEAFF. DNA for the CDR3: TGTGCCAGCAGAAAAGGACTGAACACTGAAGCTTTCTTT. The full variable domain, completed using reference TRBV7-8 and TRBJ1-1, is GAGVSQSPRYKVAKRGQDVALRCDPISGHVSLFWYQQALGQGPEFLTYFQNEAQLDKSGLPSDRFFAERPEGSVSTLKIQRTQQEDSAVYLCASRKGLNTEAFFGQGTRLTVV.

This clonotype came up many times. The chain has TRBV10-3 and TRBJ2-7; 8 nucleotides align to TRBD2. V was clipped by 4 bases and J by 4 bases; unmatched bases: 9. The CDR3 has 15 amino acids. Per the germline V gene, CDR1 is ENHRY and CDR2 is SYGVKD. The CDR3 reads CAISGGAGGGYEQYF. The CDR3 nucleotides are TGTGCCATCAGTGGGGGGGCGGGAGGAGGTTACGAGCAGTACTTC.

This clonotype showed up many times. The chain has TRBV2 and TRBJ2-7, with 7 bases that match TRBD2. Germline V CDR1 and CDR2: SNHLY, FYNNEI. This CDR3 has 18 amino acids. The junction had 27 bases not matched to a gene; V was cut back by 5 bases and J by 11 bases. CDR3 amino acids: CASSLLAETPERTSAEYF. Written as DNA, the CDR3 is TGTGCCAGCAGTCTCCTAGCGGAGACCCCGGAACGTACGAGCGCGGAGTACTTC. The complete variable domain, with remaining parts taken from reference TRBV2 and TRBJ2-7, reads EPEVTQTPSHQVTQMGQEVILRCVPISNHLYFYWYRQILGQKVEFLVSFYNNEISEKSEIFDDQFSVERPDGSNFTLKIRSTKLEDSAMYFCASSLLAETPERTSAEYFGPGTRLTVT.

This clonotype was seen a handful of times. One junction end disagrees with the germline gene, perhaps due to a read error. This chain links TRBV30 with TRBJ2-4; D is ambiguous. The CDR3 totals 18 residues. Germline-derived CDR1 and CDR2 are GTSNPN and SVGIG (reference sequence). This CDR3 is CAWSVRSVGPEAQNIQYF. The CDR3 DNA reads TGTGCCTGGAGTGTACGGTCCGTTGGACCAGAAGCCCAAAACATTCAGTACTTC.

Ten or more counts support this clonotype. The V call is TRBV15, the J call TRBJ2-7; D not resolved. The CDR3 loop spans 13 amino acids. Germline CDR1 and CDR2: LNHNV and YYDKDF (reference sequence). V was pared by 0 bases and J by 6 bases, with 9 bases between. In nucleotides, the CDR3 is TGTGCCACCAGCAGAGATCGACGTGGCGAGCAGTACTTC. It specifies CATSRDRRGEQYF.

This clonotype was counted many times. The chain couples TRBV30 to TRBJ1-6; D is possibly TRBD1 (6 bases). Trimming stripped 1 base from V and 8 bases from J, with 18 bases between. The CDR3 length is 16 residues. CDR1 is GTSNPN and CDR2 is SVGIG in the germline V gene (reference sequence). The CDR3 sequence is CAWSGGTRGADSPLHF. The CDR3 bases are TGTGCCTGGAGTGGAGGCACCAGGGGAGCGGATTCACCCCTCCACTTT.

In its sample, this clonotype was seen many times. This chain connects TRBV12-3 or TRBV12-4 to TRBJ1-6; D is unclear. The CDR3 is made up of 16 amino acids. V was trimmed by 0 bases and J by 0 bases, leaving 6 bases between them. CDR3 protein: CASSLAGRSYNSPLHF. The DNA of the CDR3 is TGTGCCAGCAGTTTAGCCGGCCGCTCCTATAATTCACCCCTCCACTTT.

This clonotype appeared many times. V usage is TRBV6-5 and J usage is TRBJ1-1; D is uncertain. Germline CDR1 MNHEY, CDR2 SVGAGI. The CDR3 extends over 16 amino acids. The V end was cut by 0 bases, the J end by 2 bases, with 13 bases between. DNA for the CDR3: TGTGCCAGCAGTTACTCACTAGGGCCGAGTAACACTGAAGCTTTCTTT. Protein sequence: CASSYSLGPSNTEAFF.